The T cell receptor (beta chain) under discussion was sequenced for a study of shared clonotypes between healthy human individuals. Study summary: Per-donor plates numbered three CD4 naive, three CD4 memory, two CD8 naive and one CD8 memory. General study points: Clonotype sharing among donors likely depends on sequencing depth. When naive CD4 clonotypes were compared across four donors, around 4.6% were shared.

About this clone: Its cognate antigen is unknown.

All donors qualified as healthy HIV-negative adults and had experienced no recent acute infections or vaccinations. CDR3 length: 16 residues. Looked up from germline, CDR1 is MGHDK and CDR2 is SYGVNS. The ends were cut back, 1 base at V and 0 bases at J, with 10 bases in the middle. Generated by immunoSEQ multiplex PCR, the TCRdb table keeps only in-frame clones and is missing some. This table holds fewer than 2.5 million clones, approximately 93% found once. The chain uses TRBV25-1 and TRBJ1-3; a possible D gene is TRBD1 (5 bases). The specimen was naive CD4+ T cells from PBMCs. Subset here: CD45RA+ positively selected. The source of this sequence is a man aged 18-30 years in good health. Some clones in this sample may be carry-over from other donors' samples. The chain's CDR3 is CASSESRGYSGNTIYF. CDR3 in DNA: TGTGCCAGCAGTGAATCACGGGGCTACTCTGGAAACACCATATATTTT.